The TCR beta chain described here comes from a study of metastatic and nonmetastatic thyroid tumors. The trim removed 3 bases at V and 3 bases at J, leaving 5 bases unmatched. The CDR3 contains 16 residues. The V gene's germline CDR1 is MNHNS and CDR2 SASEGT. This clone was recorded a few times. Every patient was untreated before thyroid surgery. TCRdb re-called the PCR reads with MiXCR. The data show about 3,100 clones, approximately 26% seen once. V is TRBV6-1 and J is TRBJ2-1; 10 bases are a match to TRBD2. The material sequenced was tumor tissue. The TCR comes from a female donor with papillary thyroid cancer or a benign thyroid nodule (not recorded which). Some clones in this sample may be carry-over from other donors' samples. CDR3 sequence reads: CASSDGTSADYNEQFF. The CDR3 bases are TGTGCCAGCAGTGACGGGACTAGCGCTGACTACAATGAGCAGTTCTTC.